The 19 T cell receptor beta chains presented below share a single source sample, sequenced in a study of type 1 regulatory T cells. TCRdb reprocessed the reads with MiXCR, giving one entry per CDR3 protein. The data hold tens of thousands of distinct CDR3 sequences, with 12% observed a single time. Antigens of these TCRs are unknown. Input material: cultured non-Tr1 T cells, either the whole culture or a sorted T cell fraction (not recorded which). Source of these receptors: a human donor in good health.

As to this clonotype: A clone one base away is much larger, so this may be a read error. The rearrangement uses TRBV10-3 and TRBJ2-5, with D possibly being TRBD2 (5 bases). The V end lost 3 bases, the J end lost 0 bases, and 14 bases lay between the germline ends. The CDR3 sequence is 16 residues long. Per the germline V gene, CDR1 is ENHRY and CDR2 is SYGVKD. The CDR3 sequence: CAISETGSVYQETQYF. Written as DNA, the CDR3 is TGTGCCATCAGTGAAACGGGATCAGTGTACCAAGAGACCCAGTACTTC.

This clonotype was picked up a small number of times. The CDR3 reads CASRNRSNQPQHF. Written as DNA, the CDR3 is TGTGCCAGCAGAAACAGGAGCAATCAGCCCCAGCATTTT. The chain is built from TRBV6-2 or TRBV6-3 and TRBJ1-5, with D possibly TRBD1 on 5 matching bases. The CDR3 totals 13 residues. With 6 bases removed from V and 1 base from J, the gap between germline ends came to 7 bases. Germline CDR1 and CDR2: MNHEY and SVGEGT.

This clonotype was seen at least ten times. V usage is TRBV10-3 and J usage is TRBJ1-5; D not resolved. The CDR3 has 13 amino acids. Germline CDR1 and CDR2: ENHRY and SYGVKD. V shed 6 bases and J shed 3 bases, with 9 bases lying between them. This CDR3 is CAIRSADNQPQHF. The CDR3, as DNA: TGTGCCATCAGGTCGGCAGACAATCAGCCCCAGCATTTT.

In its sample, this clonotype was seen many times. This chain connects TRBV5-1 to TRBJ2-3; 7 bases match TRBD2. Trimming at V came to 2 bases and at J to 0 bases, leaving 0 bases not matched to a gene. The CDR3 is 14 residues long. Looked up from germline, CDR1 is SGHRS and CDR2 is YFSETQ. The CDR3 coding sequence is TGCGCCAGCAGCTTTAGCGGGAGCACAGATACGCAGTATTTT. It translates to CASSFSGSTDTQYF.

The chain recombines TRBV29-1 with TRBJ2-1; 8 nucleotides agree with TRBD1. The CDR3 length is 13 residues. V shed 7 bases and J 6 bases; nucleotides not matched to a gene: 8. CDR1 SQVTM and CDR2 ANQGSEA come from the germline V gene. CDR3: CSASRTGPNEQFF. The CDR3 DNA reads TGCAGCGCCTCCCGGACAGGGCCCAATGAGCAGTTCTTC.

The CDR3 sequence: CASSENRAGQPQHF. The CDR3 DNA reads TGTGCCAGCAGTGAAAACAGGGCAGGCCAGCCCCAGCATTTT. This chain uses TRBV2 with TRBJ1-5, with a tentative D call TRBD1 (6 bases). V dropped 2 bases and J dropped 7 bases, with 12 bases sitting between them. The germline CDR1 and CDR2 sequences are SNHLY and FYNNEI. The CDR3 runs to 14 residues.

This clonotype was counted many times. CDR3 nucleotide sequence: TGTGCCAGCAGCCAAGAAAGCGGAAGAAACAATGAGCAGTTCTTC. This translates into CASSQESGRNNEQFF. V and J are TRBV4-2 and TRBJ2-1; TRBD2 might be the D (5 bases). The CDR3 spans 15 residues. Germline V lookup: CDR1 LGHNA, CDR2 YNFKEQ. Trimming removed 0 bases from V and 5 bases from J, with 11 bases in between.

This clonotype was counted at least ten times. The chain couples TRBV5-1 to TRBJ2-1; a possible D gene is TRBD2 (5 bases). The germline V gene encodes CDR1 SGHRS and CDR2 YFSETQ. With 0 bases removed from V and 0 bases from J, the gap between germline ends came to 10 bases. The CDR3 covers 16 residues. CDR3 nucleotides: TGCGCCAGCAGCTTGGGAGGGTCGAACTCCTACAATGAGCAGTTCTTC. Translated: CASSLGGSNSYNEQFF. Drawing the rest from reference TRBV5-1 and TRBJ2-1, the complete variable domain is KAGVTQTPRYLIKTRGQQVTLSCSPISGHRSVSWYQQTPGQGLQFLFEYFSETQRNKGNFPGRFSGRQFSNSRSEMNVSTLELGDSALYLCASSLGGSNSYNEQFFGPGTRLTVL.

This clonotype was found many times. V usage is TRBV11-2 and J usage is TRBJ2-1, with 9 bases matching TRBD2. V dropped 5 bases and J dropped 2; count of bases not matched to a gene: 4. The length of the CDR3 is 15 residues. Germline lookup yields CDR1 SGHAT and CDR2 FQNNGV. The CDR3 protein is CASSRTSVAYNEQFF. CDR3 sequence (DNA): TGTGCCAGCAGCCGGACTAGCGTTGCCTACAATGAGCAGTTCTTC.

Only a few counts were recorded for this clonotype. This chain joins TRBV5-1 and TRBJ1-2; D unclear. Per the germline V gene, CDR1 is SGHRS and CDR2 is YFSETQ. The CDR3 runs 12 residues. The V end was cut by 4 bases, the J end by 4 bases, with 8 bases between. The CDR3 loop is CASSIDGYGYTF. The DNA for the CDR3 is TGCGCCAGCAGCATAGACGGCTATGGCTACACCTTC.

This clonotype has ten or more counts. V is TRBV6-5 and J is TRBJ1-6; D is ambiguous. V gave up 5 bases and J gave up 1 base, with 6 bases separating them. CDR3 length: 14 residues. CDR1 and CDR2 (germline): MNHEY, SVGAGI. For the CDR3, the DNA is TGTGCCAGCAGTCCCGGGTCCTATAATTCACCCCTCCACTTT. Translating gives CASSPGSYNSPLHF.

The sample holds many counts of this clonotype. This chain uses TRBV10-3 with TRBJ2-2; 7 bases are a match to TRBD1. Unmatched junction bases numbered 8, after V lost 9 bases and J lost 1 base. Germline assignment: CDR1 ENHRY and CDR2 SYGVKD. This CDR3 is built from 15 residues. CDR3 region: CAITDTGVNTGELFF. In DNA form, the CDR3 reads TGTGCCATAACCGACACAGGGGTGAACACCGGGGAGCTGTTTTTT.

The V call is TRBV29-1, the J call TRBJ2-5; 10 bases are a match to TRBD2. This CDR3 is built from 14 residues. V was pared by 8 bases and J by 5 bases, with 11 bases of the junction left unmatched. CDR1 and CDR2 (germline): SQVTM, ANQGSEA. Written as DNA, the CDR3 is TGCAGCCTCCGATCGGGACTAGCGTCGGAGACCCAGTACTTC. Its protein product is CSLRSGLASETQYF. Drawing the rest from reference TRBV29-1 and TRBJ2-5, the complete variable domain is SAVISQKPSRDICQRGTSLTIQCQVDSQVTMMFWYRQQPGQSLTLIATANQGSEATYESGFVIDKFPISRPNLTFSTLTVSNMSPEDSSIYLCSLRSGLASETQYFGPGTRLLVL.

This clonotype occurred many times. The chain employs TRBV27 and TRBJ2-7, with 7 bases aligning to TRBD1. CDR3 length: 17 amino acids. Germline lookup yields CDR1 MNHEY and CDR2 SMNVEV (reference sequence). The V gene end was trimmed by 2 bases and the J gene end by 2 bases; junction bases not matched to a gene: 12. CDR3 amino acids: CASSLIRTGLRPYEQYF. CDR3 nucleotides: TGTGCCAGCAGTTTAATCCGGACAGGTCTGCGCCCCTACGAGCAGTACTTC.

The rearrangement joins TRBV18 to TRBJ2-3, with D unresolved. V was trimmed by 7 bases and J by 7 bases, leaving 12 bases between them. The germline CDR1 and CDR2 sequences are KGHSH and LQKENI. The CDR3 is made up of 12 amino acids. The CDR3 spells CASYELGNTQYF. CDR3 in DNA: TGTGCCAGCTACGAGTTAGGAAATACGCAGTATTTT.

This clonotype was seen ten or more times. The V and J genes are TRBV7-9 and TRBJ2-5; TRBD2 matches 12 bases. The CDR3 is 15 amino acids. Trimming removed 6 bases from V and 5 bases from J; junction bases left unmatched: 7. Germline CDR1 and CDR2: SEHNR and FQNEAQ (reference sequence). In DNA form, the CDR3 reads TGTGCCAGCAGTCGACTAGCGGGAGCATGGGAGACCCAGTACTTC. Protein product: CASSRLAGAWETQYF.

This clonotype rates as medium-sized. The chain has TRBV6-4 and TRBJ1-2; 8 nucleotides match TRBD1. V lost 4 bases, J lost 4 bases, and 11 bases stayed unmatched. There are 16 residues in the CDR3. Looked up from germline, CDR1 is MRHNA and CDR2 is SNTAGT. For the CDR3, the DNA is TGTGCCAGCAGTGGGGACCGACAGGGGCCTGGCTATGGCTACACCTTC. Protein product: CASSGDRQGPGYGYTF.

This clonotype was seen more than once but under ten times. V gene TRBV28 combines with J gene TRBJ1-2, with D maybe TRBD1 (5 bases). Trimming left V 6 bases short and J 3 bases short, with 23 bases between. Germline CDR1 reads MDHEN; CDR2 reads SYDVKM. The CDR3 contains 17 residues. Here the CDR3 DNA reads TGTGCCAGCAGGCCGTTGAACCAGGTGGGAGGGGACTATGGCTACACCTTC. It encodes CASRPLNQVGGDYGYTF.

This clonotype was seen a few times. The J gene is TRBJ2-1, the V gene TRBV7-2; 7 bases align to TRBD2. Germline assignment: CDR1 SGHTA and CDR2 FQGNSA. The CDR3 has 17 amino acids. J was trimmed by 14 bases and V by 2 bases; bases with no gene match: 21. DNA for the CDR3: TGTGCCAGCAGCTTAAATACTCCTCGACATTCAGTGGGGGGGGAGTTCTTC. Translating gives CASSLNTPRHSVGGEFF.